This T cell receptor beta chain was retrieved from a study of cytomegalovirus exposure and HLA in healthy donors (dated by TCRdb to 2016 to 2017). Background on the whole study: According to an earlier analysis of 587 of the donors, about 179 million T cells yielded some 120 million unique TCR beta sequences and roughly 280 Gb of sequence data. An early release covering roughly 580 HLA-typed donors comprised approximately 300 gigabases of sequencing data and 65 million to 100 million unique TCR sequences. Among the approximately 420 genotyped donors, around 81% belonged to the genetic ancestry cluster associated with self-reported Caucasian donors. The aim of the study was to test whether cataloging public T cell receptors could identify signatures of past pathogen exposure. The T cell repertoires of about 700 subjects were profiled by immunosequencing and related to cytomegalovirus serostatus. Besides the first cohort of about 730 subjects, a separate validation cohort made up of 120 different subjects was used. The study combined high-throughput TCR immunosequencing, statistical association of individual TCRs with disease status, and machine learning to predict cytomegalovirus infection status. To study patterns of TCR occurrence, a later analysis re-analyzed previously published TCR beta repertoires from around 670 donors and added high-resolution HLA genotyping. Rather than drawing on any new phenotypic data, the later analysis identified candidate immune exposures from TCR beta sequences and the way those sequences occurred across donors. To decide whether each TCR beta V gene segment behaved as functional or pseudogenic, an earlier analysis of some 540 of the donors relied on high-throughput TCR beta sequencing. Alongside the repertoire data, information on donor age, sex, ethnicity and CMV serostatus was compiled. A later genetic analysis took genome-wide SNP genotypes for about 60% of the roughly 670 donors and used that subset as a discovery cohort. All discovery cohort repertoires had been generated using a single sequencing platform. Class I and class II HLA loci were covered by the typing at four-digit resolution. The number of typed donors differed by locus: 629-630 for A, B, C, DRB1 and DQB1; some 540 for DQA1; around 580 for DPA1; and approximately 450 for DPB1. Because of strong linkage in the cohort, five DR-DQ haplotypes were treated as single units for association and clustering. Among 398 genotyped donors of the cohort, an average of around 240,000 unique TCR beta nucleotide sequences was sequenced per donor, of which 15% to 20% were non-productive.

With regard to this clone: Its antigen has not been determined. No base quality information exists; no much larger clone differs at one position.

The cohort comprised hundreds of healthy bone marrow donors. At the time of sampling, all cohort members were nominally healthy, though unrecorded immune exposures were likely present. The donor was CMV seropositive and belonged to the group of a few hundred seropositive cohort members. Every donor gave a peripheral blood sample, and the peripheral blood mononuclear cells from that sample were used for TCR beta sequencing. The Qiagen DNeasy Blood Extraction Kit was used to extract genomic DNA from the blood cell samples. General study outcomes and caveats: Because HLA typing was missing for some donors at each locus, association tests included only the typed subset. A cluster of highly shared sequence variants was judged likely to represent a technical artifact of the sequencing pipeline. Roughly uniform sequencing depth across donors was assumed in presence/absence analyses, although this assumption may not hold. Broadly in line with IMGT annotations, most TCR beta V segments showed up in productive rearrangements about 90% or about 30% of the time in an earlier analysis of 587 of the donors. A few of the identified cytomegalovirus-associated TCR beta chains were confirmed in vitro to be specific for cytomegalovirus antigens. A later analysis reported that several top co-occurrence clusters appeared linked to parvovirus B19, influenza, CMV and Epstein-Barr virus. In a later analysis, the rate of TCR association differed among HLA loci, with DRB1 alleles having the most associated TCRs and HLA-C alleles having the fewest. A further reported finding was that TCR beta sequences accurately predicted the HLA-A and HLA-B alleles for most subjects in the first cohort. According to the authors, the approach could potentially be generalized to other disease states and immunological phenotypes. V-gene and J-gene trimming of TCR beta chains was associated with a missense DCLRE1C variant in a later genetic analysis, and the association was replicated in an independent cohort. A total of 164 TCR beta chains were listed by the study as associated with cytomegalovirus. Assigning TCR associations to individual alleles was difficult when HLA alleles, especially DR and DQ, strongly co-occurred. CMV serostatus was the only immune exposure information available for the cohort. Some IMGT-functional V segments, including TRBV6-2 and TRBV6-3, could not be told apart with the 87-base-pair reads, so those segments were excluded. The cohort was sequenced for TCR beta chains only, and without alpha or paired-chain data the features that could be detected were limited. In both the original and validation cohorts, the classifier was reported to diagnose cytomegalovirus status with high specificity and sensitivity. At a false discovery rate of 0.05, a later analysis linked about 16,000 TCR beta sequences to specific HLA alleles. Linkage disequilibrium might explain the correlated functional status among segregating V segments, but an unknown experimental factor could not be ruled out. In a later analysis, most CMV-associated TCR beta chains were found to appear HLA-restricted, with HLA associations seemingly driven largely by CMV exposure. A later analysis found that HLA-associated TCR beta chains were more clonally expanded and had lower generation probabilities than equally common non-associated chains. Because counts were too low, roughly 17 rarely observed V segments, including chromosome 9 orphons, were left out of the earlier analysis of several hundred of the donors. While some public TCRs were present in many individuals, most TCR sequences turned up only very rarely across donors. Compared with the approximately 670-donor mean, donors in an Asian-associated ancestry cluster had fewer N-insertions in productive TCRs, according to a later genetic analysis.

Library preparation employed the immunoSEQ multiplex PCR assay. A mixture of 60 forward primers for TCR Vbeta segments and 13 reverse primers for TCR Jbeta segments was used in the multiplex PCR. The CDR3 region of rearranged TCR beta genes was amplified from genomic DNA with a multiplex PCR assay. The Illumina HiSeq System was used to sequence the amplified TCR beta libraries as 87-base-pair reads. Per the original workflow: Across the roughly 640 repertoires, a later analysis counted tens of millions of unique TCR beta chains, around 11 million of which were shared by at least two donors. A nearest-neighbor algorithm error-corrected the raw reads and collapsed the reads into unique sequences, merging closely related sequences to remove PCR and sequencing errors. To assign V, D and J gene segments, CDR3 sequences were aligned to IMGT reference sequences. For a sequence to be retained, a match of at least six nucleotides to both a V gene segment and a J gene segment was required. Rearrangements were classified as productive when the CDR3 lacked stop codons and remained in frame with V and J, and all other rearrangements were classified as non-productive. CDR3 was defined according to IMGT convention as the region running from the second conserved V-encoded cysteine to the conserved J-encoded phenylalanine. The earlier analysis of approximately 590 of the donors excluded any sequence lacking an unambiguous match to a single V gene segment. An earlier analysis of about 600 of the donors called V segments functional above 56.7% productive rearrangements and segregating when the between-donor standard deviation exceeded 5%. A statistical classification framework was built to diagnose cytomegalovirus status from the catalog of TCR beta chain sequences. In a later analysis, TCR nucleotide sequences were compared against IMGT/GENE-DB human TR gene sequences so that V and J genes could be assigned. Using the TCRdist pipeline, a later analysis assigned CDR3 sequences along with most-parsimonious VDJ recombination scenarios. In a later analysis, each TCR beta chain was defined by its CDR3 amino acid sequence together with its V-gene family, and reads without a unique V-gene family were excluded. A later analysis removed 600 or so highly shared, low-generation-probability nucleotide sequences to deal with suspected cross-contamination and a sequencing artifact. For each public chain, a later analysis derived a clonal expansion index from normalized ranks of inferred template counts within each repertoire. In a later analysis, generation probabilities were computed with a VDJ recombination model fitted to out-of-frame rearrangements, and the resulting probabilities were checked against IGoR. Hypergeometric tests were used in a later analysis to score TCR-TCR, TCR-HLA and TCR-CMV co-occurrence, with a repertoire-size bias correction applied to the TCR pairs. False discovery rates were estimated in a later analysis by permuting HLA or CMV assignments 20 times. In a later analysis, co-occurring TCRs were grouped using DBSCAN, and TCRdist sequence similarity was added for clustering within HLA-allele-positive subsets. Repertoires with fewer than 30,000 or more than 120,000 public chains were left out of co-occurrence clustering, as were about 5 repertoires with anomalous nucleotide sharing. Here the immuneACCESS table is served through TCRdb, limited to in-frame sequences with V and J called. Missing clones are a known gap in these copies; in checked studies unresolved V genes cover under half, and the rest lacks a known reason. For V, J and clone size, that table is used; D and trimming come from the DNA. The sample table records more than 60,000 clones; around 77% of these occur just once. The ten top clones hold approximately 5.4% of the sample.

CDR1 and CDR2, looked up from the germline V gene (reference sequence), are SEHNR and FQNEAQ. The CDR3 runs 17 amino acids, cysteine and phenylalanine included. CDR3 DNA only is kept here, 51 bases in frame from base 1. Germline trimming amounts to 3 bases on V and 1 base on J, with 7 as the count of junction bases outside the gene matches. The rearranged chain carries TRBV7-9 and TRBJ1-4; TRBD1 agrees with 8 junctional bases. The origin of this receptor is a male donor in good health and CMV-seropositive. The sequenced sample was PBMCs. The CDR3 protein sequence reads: CASSFRGQGRTNEKLFF. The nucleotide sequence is TGTGCCAGCAGCTTCCGAGGACAGGGAAGAACTAATGAAAAACTGTTTTTT.